One T cell receptor beta chain is described in this entry. Its target antigen remains unknown. An end of the junction differs from the germline gene, which may be a read error. The immunoSEQ Assay, a bias-controlled multiplex PCR, was used to amplify TCRbeta CDR3 regions from genomic DNA. Per the authors' processing: The number of nucleated cells in each sample was estimated by amplification of reference gene primers within the assay. To quantify the absolute abundance of each unique TCRbeta CDR3 rearrangement, sequence reads were collapsed and filtered. For each sample, productive Simpson clonality was calculated by taking the square root of Simpson's diversity index across productive rearrangements. As stored in TCRdb, this immuneACCESS dataset retains in-frame rearrangements with V and J assigned. A fraction of the clones does not appear; measured against another copy, unresolved V genes explain less than half of the discrepancy, and the remainder lacks a known reason. The V and J calls and clone size come from that table; D and trimming were worked out from the DNA. For this sample there are approximately 170,000 clones; roughly 90% appear just once. Jointly, the top ten make up roughly 9.7% of the sample.

Its CDR3 holds 15 amino acids, cysteine through phenylalanine. Only the CDR3 DNA is retained, 45 bases long and in frame from the first base. The germline V gene provides CDR1 MGHRA and CDR2 YSYEKL. The data were taken from a study of blood T cell repertoires in COVID-19 (dated by TCRdb to 2019 to 2021). Turning to the overall study: Collaborator samples came from the United States, Italy and Spain and covered acute and convalescent phases of COVID-19. The repertoires were made available in a free public database intended to serve as a resource for research on the immune response to SARS-CoV-2. The dataset comprised deeply sampled blood TCRbeta repertoires from subjects exposed to, actively infected with, or recovered from COVID-19. Where HLA class I and class II types were available, the types were taken from metadata supplied by the sample provider, not from assay-based typing. The material from the prospective study consisted of cDNA or gDNA derived from T cells, B-cell-depleted T cells, or PBMCs. The sample metadata nearly always contained a de-identified subject ID, COVID-19 status, age in years and sex. The samples were drawn from the first 160 participants of the ongoing ImmuneRACE study and from some 1,300 subjects provided by 6 global collaborators. General findings and caveats noted by the study authors: The amount of clinical and demographic metadata varied by source and participant and was provided uncurated.

One collaborating source in Seattle enrolled patients while the patients were actively infected and followed the patients over time throughout the course of disease. The collaborating institutions used their own protocols to collect whole blood in K2EDTA tubes. For TCRbeta analysis, collaborators shipped samples in one of three forms: frozen whole blood, isolated PBMCs, or DNA extracted from either of those sample types. This clonotype was sampled from a woman in her fifties or sixties with COVID-19, enrolled during active disease. The chain was built from TRBV4-1 and TRBJ2-7, with 7 junctional bases fitting TRBD1. The sample taken for sequencing was peripheral blood. The CDR3 region: CASSQGGTAPYEQYF. The nucleotide sequence is given as TGCGCCAGCAGTCAAGGTGGGACAGCTCCCTACGAGCAGTACTTC.